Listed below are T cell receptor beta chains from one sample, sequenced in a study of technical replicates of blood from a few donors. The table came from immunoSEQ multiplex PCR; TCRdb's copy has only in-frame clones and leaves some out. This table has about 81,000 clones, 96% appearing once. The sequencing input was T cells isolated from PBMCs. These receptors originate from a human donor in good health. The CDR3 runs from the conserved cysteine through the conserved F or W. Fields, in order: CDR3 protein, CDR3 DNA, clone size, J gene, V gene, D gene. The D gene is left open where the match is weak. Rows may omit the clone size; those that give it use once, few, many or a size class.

CDR3 protein: CASPEAFF; CDR3 DNA: TGTGCCAGCCCAGAAGCTTTCTTT; clone size: .; J gene: TRBJ1-1; V gene: TRBV21-1; D gene: .
CDR3 protein: CASSSPGSTYEQYF; CDR3 DNA: TGTGCCAGCAGCAGCCCAGGTTCGACCTACGAGCAGTACTTC; clone size: .; J gene: TRBJ2-7; V gene: TRBV7-2; D gene: .
CDR3 protein: CASSLWGSGETQYF; CDR3 DNA: TGTGCCAGCAGCTTATGGGGGAGCGGGGAGACCCAGTACTTC; clone size: .; J gene: TRBJ2-5; V gene: TRBV11-2; D gene: .
CDR3 protein: CASKEDTEAFF; CDR3 DNA: TGCGCCAGCAAAGAGGACACTGAAGCTTTCTTT; clone size: .; J gene: TRBJ1-1; V gene: TRBV5-1; D gene: .
CDR3 protein: CASSYFLVQRNQPQHF; CDR3 DNA: TGTGCCAGCAGTTATTTTTTAGTACAGCGCAATCAGCCCCAGCATTTT; clone size: .; J gene: TRBJ1-5; V gene: TRBV6-6; D gene: .
CDR3 protein: CASSLRPRGEETQYF; CDR3 DNA: TGCGCCAGCAGCTTGCGTCCCCGGGGGGAAGAGACCCAGTACTTC; clone size: .; J gene: TRBJ2-5; V gene: TRBV5-1; D gene: TRBD2
CDR3 protein: CAWSVEVNTEAFF; CDR3 DNA: TGTGCCTGGAGTGTAGAGGTGAACACTGAAGCTTTCTTT; clone size: .; J gene: TRBJ1-1; V gene: TRBV30; D gene: .
CDR3 protein: CASSPGQTRNEQYF; CDR3 DNA: TGTGCCAGTAGCCCGGGACAGACCAGGAACGAGCAGTACTTC; clone size: .; J gene: TRBJ2-7; V gene: TRBV19; D gene: TRBD1
CDR3 protein: CASTGRGPEQYF; CDR3 DNA: TGTGCTAGTACGGGCAGGGGGCCCGAGCAGTACTTC; clone size: .; J gene: TRBJ2-7; V gene: TRBV19; D gene: TRBD1
CDR3 protein: CASSYYGTSDGYTF; CDR3 DNA: TGTGCCAGCAGTTACTATGGCACCTCAGATGGCTACACCTTC; clone size: .; J gene: TRBJ1-2; V gene: TRBV6-5; D gene: .
CDR3 protein: CASSQTRYEQYF; CDR3 DNA: TGTGCCAGCAGCCAAACACGTTACGAGCAGTACTTC; clone size: .; J gene: TRBJ2-7; V gene: TRBV14; D gene: .
CDR3 protein: CASSSARTGGDQPQHF; CDR3 DNA: TGTGCCAGCAGCTCAGCCCGGACAGGAGGGGATCAGCCCCAGCATTTT; clone size: .; J gene: TRBJ1-5; V gene: TRBV7-9; D gene: TRBD1
CDR3 protein: CASSPGLRTYEQYF; CDR3 DNA: TGTGCCAGCAGCCCCGGACTGCGAACCTACGAGCAGTACTTC; clone size: .; J gene: TRBJ2-7; V gene: TRBV7-8; D gene: .
CDR3 protein: CASSPPGRQFF; CDR3 DNA: TGTGCCAGCAGCCCCCCGGGTAGGCAGTTCTTC; clone size: .; J gene: TRBJ2-1; V gene: TRBV7-8; D gene: .
CDR3 protein: CASRTTGPSTEAFF; CDR3 DNA: TGTGCCAGCAGAACGACAGGGCCGAGCACTGAAGCTTTCTTT; clone size: .; J gene: TRBJ1-1; V gene: TRBV5-6; D gene: TRBD1
CDR3 protein: CASSLRRAGNIQYF; CDR3 DNA: TGTGCCAGCAGTTTGAGAAGGGCGGGAAACATTCAGTACTTC; clone size: .; J gene: TRBJ2-4; V gene: TRBV28; D gene: .
CDR3 protein: CASSFSSGTGSTDTQYF; CDR3 DNA: TGTGCCAGCAGCTTTTCTTCCGGGACAGGTAGCACAGATACGCAGTATTTT; clone size: .; J gene: TRBJ2-3; V gene: TRBV7-6; D gene: TRBD1
CDR3 protein: CASSSGGGTGNSPLHF; CDR3 DNA: TGTGCCAGCAGCTCTGGGGGGGGGACAGGGAATTCACCCCTCCACTTT; clone size: .; J gene: TRBJ1-6; V gene: TRBV9; D gene: TRBD1
CDR3 protein: CASSLRSGGAGDEQFF; CDR3 DNA: TGTGCCAGCAGCTTACGGAGCGGGGGGGCCGGAGATGAGCAGTTCTTC; clone size: .; J gene: TRBJ2-1; V gene: TRBV14; D gene: TRBD2
CDR3 protein: CASSQEYMGGGVTYGYTF; CDR3 DNA: TGTGCCAGCAGCCAAGAGTATATGGGAGGGGGTGTGACCTATGGCTACACCTTC; clone size: .; J gene: TRBJ1-2; V gene: TRBV14; D gene: .
CDR3 protein: CARTMCEFSTDTQYF; CDR3 DNA: TGTGCCAGAACGATGTGCGAATTTAGCACAGATACGCAGTATTTT; clone size: .; J gene: TRBJ2-3; V gene: TRBV19; D gene: .
CDR3 protein: CASRGLAGEGYEQYF; CDR3 DNA: TGTGCCAGCAGGGGACTAGCGGGAGAGGGATACGAGCAGTACTTC; clone size: .; J gene: TRBJ2-7; V gene: TRBV6-6; D gene: TRBD2
CDR3 protein: CASSVSHREEKLFF; CDR3 DNA: TGTGCCAGCAGCGTAAGTCACCGGGAAGAAAAACTGTTTTTT; clone size: .; J gene: TRBJ1-4; V gene: TRBV9; D gene: .
CDR3 protein: CASSPRQDVYASYEQYF; CDR3 DNA: TGTGCCAGCAGCCCGCGACAGGACGTTTATGCTTCCTACGAGCAGTACTTC; clone size: .; J gene: TRBJ2-7; V gene: TRBV7-8; D gene: .
CDR3 protein: CASSYRRVNTEAFF; CDR3 DNA: TGTGCCAGCAGTTATCGTCGGGTGAACACTGAAGCTTTCTTT; clone size: .; J gene: TRBJ1-1; V gene: TRBV6-5; D gene: .
CDR3 protein: CASLTMSGQGYNGYTF; CDR3 DNA: TGTGCCAGCCTTACTATGTCGGGACAGGGATATAATGGCTACACCTTC; clone size: .; J gene: TRBJ1-2; V gene: TRBV28; D gene: TRBD1
CDR3 protein: CASSDTRYEQYF; CDR3 DNA: TGCGCCAGCAGTGATACGCGTTACGAGCAGTACTTC; clone size: .; J gene: TRBJ2-7; V gene: TRBV10-2; D gene: .
CDR3 protein: CASSPLAGSTDTQYF; CDR3 DNA: TGTGCCAGCAGTCCCTTGGCGGGGAGCACAGATACGCAGTATTTT; clone size: once; J gene: TRBJ2-3; V gene: TRBV6-5; D gene: .
CDR3 protein: CASSPVGGFDNEQFF; CDR3 DNA: TGTGCCAGCTCACCGGTCGGGGGGTTCGACAATGAGCAGTTCTTC; clone size: .; J gene: TRBJ2-1; V gene: TRBV18; D gene: TRBD2
CDR3 protein: CASSLDPVRTGGYEQYF; CDR3 DNA: TGCGCCAGCAGCTTAGACCCCGTGAGGACAGGGGGCTACGAGCAGTACTTC; clone size: .; J gene: TRBJ2-7; V gene: TRBV5-1; D gene: TRBD1
CDR3 protein: CASSEAGDGNTIYF; CDR3 DNA: TGTGCCAGCAGTGAAGCAGGGGATGGAAACACCATATATTTT; clone size: once; J gene: TRBJ1-3; V gene: TRBV6-1; D gene: .
CDR3 protein: CASRDRGFHEQYF; CDR3 DNA: TGTGCCAGCCGGGACAGGGGGTTCCACGAGCAGTACTTC; clone size: .; J gene: TRBJ2-7; V gene: TRBV27; D gene: TRBD1
CDR3 protein: CASSLVRDSTQFF; CDR3 DNA: TGCGCCAGCAGCTTGGTTCGGGACTCCACCCAGTTCTTC; clone size: once; J gene: TRBJ2-1; V gene: TRBV5-1; D gene: .
CDR3 protein: CASSWARVGYTF; CDR3 DNA: TGTGCCAGCAGTTGGGCCAGGGTAGGCTACACCTTC; clone size: .; J gene: TRBJ1-2; V gene: TRBV28; D gene: .
CDR3 protein: CASSMVRGPLSYEQYF; CDR3 DNA: TGTGCCAGTAGTATGGTCAGGGGGCCCCTCTCCTACGAGCAGTACTTC; clone size: .; J gene: TRBJ2-7; V gene: TRBV19; D gene: TRBD1
CDR3 protein: CASSSQGNTEAFF; CDR3 DNA: TGCGCCAGCAGCTCACAGGGGAACACTGAAGCTTTCTTT; clone size: once; J gene: TRBJ1-1; V gene: TRBV5-1; D gene: .
CDR3 protein: CASSLNIATNEKLFF; CDR3 DNA: TGTGCCAGCAGCTTGAACATTGCAACTAATGAAAAACTGTTTTTT; clone size: .; J gene: TRBJ1-4; V gene: TRBV5-6; D gene: .
CDR3 protein: CASSPTGSNYGYTF; CDR3 DNA: TGTGCCAGCAGCCCGACAGGCTCTAACTATGGCTACACCTTC; clone size: .; J gene: TRBJ1-2; V gene: TRBV7-8; D gene: .
CDR3 protein: CASSLFGMTDRQHLNQPQHF; CDR3 DNA: TGTGCCAGCAGTTTATTTGGCATGACGGACAGGCAACATCTAAATCAGCCCCAGCATTTT; clone size: .; J gene: TRBJ1-5; V gene: TRBV27; D gene: TRBD1
CDR3 protein: CASSNPDRSYGYTF; CDR3 DNA: TGTGCCAGTAGTAACCCGGACAGGAGTTATGGCTACACCTTC; clone size: .; J gene: TRBJ1-2; V gene: TRBV19; D gene: TRBD1
CDR3 protein: CASRGGYTDTQYF; CDR3 DNA: TGTGCCAGCCGTGGCGGTTACACAGATACGCAGTATTTT; clone size: .; J gene: TRBJ2-3; V gene: TRBV11-2; D gene: .
CDR3 protein: CASSIVGLTSETQYF; CDR3 DNA: TGTGCCAGTAGTATAGTGGGGTTGACTAGCGAAACGCAGTATTTT; clone size: .; J gene: TRBJ2-3; V gene: TRBV19; D gene: TRBD2
CDR3 protein: CASSMALQGAHQETQYF; CDR3 DNA: TGTGCCAGTAGTATGGCTCTCCAGGGGGCCCACCAAGAGACCCAGTACTTC; clone size: .; J gene: TRBJ2-5; V gene: TRBV19; D gene: TRBD1
CDR3 protein: CASSLDDRDSNQPQHF; CDR3 DNA: TGTGCCAGCAGTTTAGATGACAGAGATAGCAATCAGCCCCAGCATTTT; clone size: .; J gene: TRBJ1-5; V gene: TRBV27; D gene: .
CDR3 protein: CSVEGGTGEYEQYF; CDR3 DNA: TGCAGCGTTGAAGGGGGGACAGGGGAGTACGAGCAGTACTTC; clone size: once; J gene: TRBJ2-7; V gene: TRBV29-1; D gene: TRBD1
CDR3 protein: CASRQLNYGYTF; CDR3 DNA: TGTGCCAGCAGGCAACTAAACTATGGCTACACCTTC; clone size: .; J gene: TRBJ1-2; V gene: TRBV28; D gene: .
CDR3 protein: CASSLRGGSTEAFF; CDR3 DNA: TGTGCCAGCAGCCTTCGGGGGGGAAGTACTGAAGCTTTCTTT; clone size: .; J gene: TRBJ1-1; V gene: TRBV27; D gene: .
CDR3 protein: CASSPGGRGAYNEQFF; CDR3 DNA: TGTGCCAGCAGCCCCGGCGGGCGGGGAGCCTACAATGAGCAGTTCTTC; clone size: .; J gene: TRBJ2-1; V gene: TRBV7-9; D gene: .
CDR3 protein: CASSQGGLSDQPQHF; CDR3 DNA: TGTGCCAGCAGCCAAGGAGGTCTCTCCGATCAGCCCCAGCATTTT; clone size: .; J gene: TRBJ1-5; V gene: TRBV27; D gene: .
CDR3 protein: CASSDQATSVNLGDTQYF; CDR3 DNA: TGTGCCAGCAGCGATCAGGCCACTAGCGTTAACCTTGGAGATACGCAGTATTTT; clone size: .; J gene: TRBJ2-3; V gene: TRBV9; D gene: TRBD2